Listed here is a single T cell receptor beta chain. Antigen: not known. TCRdb called the reads again in MiXCR, with one record for every CDR3 protein. The profile shows some 560,000 distinct CDR3 sequences, under 45% of them singletons. This sample was included in a study of T cell repertoires in cytomegalovirus infection. About the research overall: Alongside well-studied HLA-B-restricted CMV epitopes, recently identified HLA-C-restricted CMV epitopes were also used. Indications of both CMV infection and matching HLA type were provided by public TCR beta signatures.

V lost 0 bases to trimming and J lost 0 bases, with 10 bases between them. Germline CDR1 is SGDLS and CDR2 is YYNGEE. The CDR3 loop spans 16 amino acids. Study-level findings and limits: Of the TCR beta families, the public ones yielded a cumulative frequency that identified carriers of CMV plus the relevant HLA. The ex vivo response was dominated by HLA-C-restricted CMV-specific TCR beta clonotypes.

The material sequenced was cultured PBMCs, taken from culture after CMV antigen stimulation. The clonotype was recovered from a human donor in good health (CMV status not recorded). Some clones in this sample may be carry-over from other donors' samples. The rearrangement uses TRBV9 and TRBJ1-3; no clear D. The CDR3 DNA reads as TGTGCCAGCAGCGTAGCGGGCGGCTTCTCTGGAAACACCATATATTTT. It translates to CASSVAGGFSGNTIYF.